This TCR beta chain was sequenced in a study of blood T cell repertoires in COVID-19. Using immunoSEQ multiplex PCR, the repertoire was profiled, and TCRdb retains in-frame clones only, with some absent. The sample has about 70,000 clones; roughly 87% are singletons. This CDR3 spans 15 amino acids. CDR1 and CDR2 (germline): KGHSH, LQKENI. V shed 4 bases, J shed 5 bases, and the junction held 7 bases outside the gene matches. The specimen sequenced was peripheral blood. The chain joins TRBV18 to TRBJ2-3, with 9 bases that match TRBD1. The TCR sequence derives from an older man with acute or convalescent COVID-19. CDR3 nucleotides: TGTGCCAGCTCACGAACTCGGGACAGGGTAGATACGCAGTATTTT. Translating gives CASSRTRDRVDTQYF.